The present T cell receptor (beta chain) was sequenced within a study of T cell responses to AZD1222 COVID-19 vaccine. Study-level background: Pooling of second doses given at about 4 or about 12 weeks was done. Study-wide results and caveats: Clonal diversity may have been underestimated, and the donors were mostly white British, with more females than males.

With V trimmed by 7 bases and J by 6 bases, 5 bases remained unmatched. CDR3 length equals 14 residues. Germline values: CDR1 MNHEY, CDR2 SVGAGI. This clone was recorded only once. Its antigen is as yet unknown. TCRdb keeps only in-frame clones here, not all; method: immunoSEQ multiplex PCR. The sample shows under 200,000 clones, approximately 91% of them seen only once. The chain joins TRBV6-5 to TRBJ2-2; 10 bases map to TRBD1. The clonotype originates from an adult in good health. This specimen was peripheral blood, taken on day 0 of AZD1222 vaccination. The CDR3 DNA is TGTGCCAGCAAGGAGACAGGGGGCCCCGGGGAGCTGTTTTTT. This sequence encodes CASKETGGPGELFF.